This T cell receptor beta chain emerged from a study of Ad26.COV2.S vaccination and SARS-CoV-2 variants. Study-level results: Breadth, reportedly substantial, characterized the spike-specific CD8+ and CD4+ T cell responses after vaccination. Placebo recipients trailed vaccine recipients in spike-specific TCR breadth.

With regard to this clone: Its specificity is not known.

Treatment in this sample: around 19 received Ad26.COV2.S at low or high dose, single or two shots; 5 received placebo; per-sample allocation not given. Sampling occurred on day 63 after the first vaccine or placebo injection. CDR1 is SGHRS, CDR2 YFSETQ, per germline. CDR3 size: 15 residues. The V end was cut by 4 bases, the J end by 5 bases, with 16 bases between. Clones were read by immunoSEQ multiplex PCR, and TCRdb kept only the in-frame ones, dropping some. There are roughly 410,000 clones in the sample; roughly 80% occur only once, and about 7.4% lies in the top ten. The input for sequencing was peripheral blood, taken in a trial of Ad26.COV2.S vaccine versus placebo. The clonotype comes from a person between 18 and 65 years old who received the Ad26.COV2.S COVID-19 vaccine or a placebo. The chain recombines TRBV5-1 with TRBJ2-1, with D unresolved. The DNA of the CDR3 is TGCGCCAGCAGCCCCGCCCATCCCAGCGACAATGAGCAGTTCTTC. Amino acid sequence: CASSPAHPSDNEQFF.